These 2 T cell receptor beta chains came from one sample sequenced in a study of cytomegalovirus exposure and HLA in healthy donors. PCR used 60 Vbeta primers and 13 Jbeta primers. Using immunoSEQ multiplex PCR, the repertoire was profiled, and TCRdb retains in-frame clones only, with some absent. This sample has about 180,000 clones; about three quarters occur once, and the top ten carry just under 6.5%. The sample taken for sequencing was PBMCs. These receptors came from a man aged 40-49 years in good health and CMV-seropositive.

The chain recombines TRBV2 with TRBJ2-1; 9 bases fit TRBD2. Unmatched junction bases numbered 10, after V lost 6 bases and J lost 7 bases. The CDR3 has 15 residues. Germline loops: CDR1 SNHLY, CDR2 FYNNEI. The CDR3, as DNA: TGTGCCAGCAGATCGCGACTAGCGGTGCGTAATGAGCAGTTCTTC. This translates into CASRSRLAVRNEQFF.

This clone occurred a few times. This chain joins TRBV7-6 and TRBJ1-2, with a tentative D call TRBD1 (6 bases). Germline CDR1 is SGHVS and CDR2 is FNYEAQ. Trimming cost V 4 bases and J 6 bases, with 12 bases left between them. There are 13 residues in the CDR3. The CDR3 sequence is CASSYTGYDGYTF. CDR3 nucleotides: TGTGCCAGCAGCTATACAGGGTACGATGGCTACACCTTC.